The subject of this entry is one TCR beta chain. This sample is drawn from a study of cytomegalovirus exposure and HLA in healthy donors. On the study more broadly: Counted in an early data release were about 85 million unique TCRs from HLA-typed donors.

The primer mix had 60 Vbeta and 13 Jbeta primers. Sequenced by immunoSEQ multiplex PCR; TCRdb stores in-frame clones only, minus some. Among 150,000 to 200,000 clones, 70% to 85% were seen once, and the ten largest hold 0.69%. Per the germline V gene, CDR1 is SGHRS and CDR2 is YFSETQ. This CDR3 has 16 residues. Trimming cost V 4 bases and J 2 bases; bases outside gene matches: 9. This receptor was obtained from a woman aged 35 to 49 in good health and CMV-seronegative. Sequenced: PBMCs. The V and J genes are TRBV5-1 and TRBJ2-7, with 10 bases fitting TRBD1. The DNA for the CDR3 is TGCGCCAGCAGCCTAGACAGGGGGCCGCCTCCCTACGAGCAGTACTTC. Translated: CASSLDRGPPPYEQYF.